The 18 T cell receptor beta chains below all came from one sample that was sequenced in a study of blood T cell repertoires in COVID-19. Generated by immunoSEQ multiplex PCR, the TCRdb table keeps only in-frame clones and is missing some. Of approximately 92,000 clones listed, approximately 81% were seen once; the top ten hold roughly 4.1%. The sample consisted of peripheral blood. Receptors originate from a man in his 60s with acute or convalescent COVID-19.

The V and J genes are TRBV4-1 and TRBJ2-1; TRBD2 agrees at 11 bases. V gave up 4 bases and J gave up 4 bases; unmatched junction bases: 3. CDR1 and CDR2 from the germline V gene are MGHRA and YSYEKL. The length of the CDR3 is 15 residues. The CDR3 loop reads CASSPGLAGYNEQFF. Written as DNA, the CDR3 is TGCGCCAGCAGCCCCGGACTAGCGGGTTACAATGAGCAGTTCTTC.

CDR3 protein: CASSLEVAGRGVYEQYF. In DNA form, the CDR3 reads TGTGCCAGCAGCTTAGAAGTCGCGGGCAGGGGTGTCTACGAGCAGTACTTC. The V call is TRBV7-8, the J call TRBJ2-7; tentatively, D is TRBD1 (6 bases). The CDR3 sequence is 17 residues long. Trimming left V 1 base short and J 3 bases short, with 19 bases between. The V gene's germline CDR1 is SGHVS and CDR2 FQNEAQ.

The chain has TRBV5-4 and TRBJ1-2; TRBD1 agrees at 11 bases. Germline CDR1 and CDR2: SGHNT and YYREEE (reference sequence). V shed 4 bases, J shed 7 bases, and the junction held 6 bases outside the gene matches. The CDR3 loop spans 14 amino acids. The CDR3 nucleotides are TGTGCCAGCAGCACGGACAGGGGGCGAGGTGGCTACACCTTC. This sequence encodes CASSTDRGRGGYTF.

This clone was observed a few times. The V and J genes are TRBV9 and TRBJ2-5; the D gene is possibly TRBD2 (5 bases). The V gene's germline CDR1 is SGDLS and CDR2 YYNGEE. The CDR3 runs to 15 residues. The V end lost 0 bases, the J end lost 5 bases, and 14 bases lay between the germline ends. Written as DNA, the CDR3 is TGTGCCAGCAGCGTAGGCGAGGGAAGGGTCGAGACCCAGTACTTC. Protein: CASSVGEGRVETQYF.

The rearrangement uses TRBV6-5 and TRBJ2-2, with TRBD1 matching over 7 bases. Per germline, CDR1 MNHEY and CDR2 SVGAGI. With 11 bases clipped from V and 5 bases from J, the junction kept 14 bases outside the gene matches. The CDR3 contains 15 residues. CDR3 loop: CAGGIDRVGTGELFF. The CDR3 nucleotides read TGTGCCGGGGGAATTGACAGGGTGGGGACCGGGGAGCTGTTTTTT.

V and J are TRBV6-5 and TRBJ2-7; 9 bases fit TRBD1. This CDR3 contains 13 residues. V lost 7 bases to trimming and J lost 12 bases; unmatched junction nucleotides: 13. The V gene's germline CDR1 is MNHEY and CDR2 SVGAGI. The CDR3 nucleotides read TGTGCCAGCATCGAAAGGGGGGACAGGGTAGGGTACTTC. It specifies CASIERGDRVGYF.

There are many counts of this clone. The chain uses TRBV24-1 and TRBJ1-5; D might be TRBD1 (6 bases). V lost 3 bases and J 6 bases, leaving 11 bases between the germline ends. This CDR3 has 14 amino acids. Germline CDR1 and CDR2: KGHDR and SFDVKD. The CDR3, as DNA: TGTGCCACCAGTGATGGGGACAAACTTCAGCCCCAGCATTTT. Its protein is CATSDGDKLQPQHF.

This clone occurred once. The chain joins TRBV29-1 to TRBJ1-1; TRBD1 might be the D (5 bases). The CDR3 extends over 12 amino acids. V lost 1 base to trimming and J lost 10 bases, with 13 bases between them. CDR1 SQVTM and CDR2 ANQGSEA come from the germline V gene. The CDR3 DNA reads TGCAGCGTTGAAGGGGGGGGTAGGGGAGCTTTCTTT. Encoded protein: CSVEGGGRGAFF.

This rearrangement joins TRBV28 to TRBJ2-7; D perhaps matches TRBD2 (5 bases). This CDR3 is 12 amino acids long. Trimming pared 6 bases from V and 12 bases from J, leaving 18 bases between. Germline V gives CDR1 MDHEN, CDR2 SYDVKM. In DNA form, the CDR3 reads TGTGCCAGCAGGGCTAGCCGGGGTATAGGGTACGTC. Its protein is CASRASRGIGYV.

V gene TRBV7-2 combines with J gene TRBJ2-2; 7 bases are a match to TRBD1. V gave up 6 bases and J gave up 8 bases; unmatched junction bases: 9. The CDR3 sequence is 14 residues long. Germline CDR1 SGHTA, CDR2 FQGNSA. The CDR3: CASRRDSFDGELFF. CDR3 sequence (DNA): TGTGCCAGCAGAAGGGACAGTTTCGATGGGGAGCTGTTTTTT.

This clone was observed a handful of times. The J gene is TRBJ1-1, the V gene TRBV3-1 (or the pseudogene TRBV3-2); D is unclear. This CDR3 spans 13 amino acids. The V end was cut by 0 bases, the J end by 8 bases, with 10 bases between. Germline V gene sequence: CDR1 LGHDT, CDR2 YNNKEL (reference sequence). The CDR3 region has the DNA TGTGCCAGCAGCCAAGATTCCGCACAAGAAGCTTTCTTT. Translated: CASSQDSAQEAFF.

This clone was observed a handful of times. The chain links TRBV5-6 to TRBJ2-7; weak D call: TRBD2 (5 bases). This CDR3 is 15 amino acids long. Trimming pared 1 base from V and 3 bases from J, leaving 14 bases between. Germline loops: CDR1 SGHDT, CDR2 YYEEEE. Written as DNA, the CDR3 is TGTGCCAGCAGCTTGCGCCGACTACACAGCTACGAGCAGTACTTC. Protein product: CASSLRRLHSYEQYF.

This chain uses TRBV11-3 with TRBJ2-1; D is uncertain. There are 16 residues in the CDR3. Germline-derived CDR1 and CDR2 are SGHNT and YENEEA. V lost 2 bases to trimming and J lost 1 base, with 12 bases between them. As DNA, the CDR3 is TGTGCCAGCAGCTTACGTACTACCGCATCCTACAATGAGCAGTTCTTC. Its protein is CASSLRTTASYNEQFF.

This clone has just a few counts. The chain combines TRBV7-7 with TRBJ2-1; D is undetermined. V dropped 3 bases and J dropped 6 bases, with 12 bases sitting between them. CDR3 length: 14 residues. Germline V gene lookup returns CDR1 SSHAT and CDR2 FNYEAQ (reference sequence). The CDR3 DNA is TGTGCCAGCAGCTTGACCCCTACAGTCAATGAGCAGTTCTTC. Translating it yields CASSLTPTVNEQFF.

The chain joins TRBV24-1 to TRBJ1-2; TRBD1 aligns across 9 bases. The V segment lost 1 base and the J segment 8 bases; nucleotides outside the gene matches: 7. The CDR3 is 15 residues long. CDR1 and CDR2 (germline): KGHDR, SFDVKD. CDR3 sequence: CATSDFGTGREGYTF. In DNA, the CDR3 is TGTGCCACCAGTGATTTCGGGACAGGGAGGGAAGGCTACACCTTC.

The chain employs TRBV7-9 and TRBJ1-5; TRBD1 aligns across 9 bases. With 5 bases clipped from V and 12 bases from J, the junction kept 14 bases outside the gene matches. This CDR3 is 15 amino acids long. Per the germline V gene, CDR1 is SEHNR and CDR2 is FQNEAQ (reference sequence). The CDR3 DNA is TGTGCCAGCAGCACGGGACAGGGTGGTCGCCTGCGCCAGCATTTT. This sequence encodes CASSTGQGGRLRQHF.

The chain recombines TRBV12-5 with TRBJ2-3, with 14 bases matching TRBD2. Germline-derived CDR1 and CDR2 are LGHNT and FRNRAP. V lost 1 base to trimming and J lost 0 bases; unmatched junction nucleotides: 3. This CDR3 spans 18 amino acids. The CDR3 sequence is CASGLGLAGGPSTDTQYF. DNA of the CDR3: TGTGCTAGTGGTTTGGGACTAGCGGGAGGGCCAAGCACAGATACGCAGTATTTT. The whole variable domain, remainder taken from reference TRBV12-5 and TRBJ2-3, is DARVTQTPRHKVTEMGQEVTMRCQPILGHNTVFWYRQTMMQGLELLAYFRNRAPLDDSGMPKDRFSAEMPDATLATLKIQPSEPRDSAVYFCASGLGLAGGPSTDTQYFGPGTRLTVL.

The chain is built from TRBV5-4 and TRBJ2-6; tentatively, D is TRBD1 (6 bases). V was clipped by 5 bases and J by 4 bases, with 22 bases between them. The CDR3 runs to 18 residues. Germline CDR1 SGHNT, CDR2 YYREEE (reference sequence). CDR3 sequence reads: CASSLQGMGRLGANVLTF. In DNA form, the CDR3 reads TGTGCCAGCAGTCTACAGGGTATGGGTCGTCTAGGGGCCAACGTCCTGACTTTC.